The clone carrying this T cell receptor (beta chain) was detected only a few times. The source of the sample is a study of blood T cell repertoires in COVID-19. The overall study: Samples taken during acute and convalescent COVID-19 were collected in the United States, Italy and Spain.

Clones were sequenced by immunoSEQ multiplex PCR, and TCRdb holds only the in-frame ones, with some missing. Of about 160,000 clones in the sample, 65% to 85% are singletons; the top ten hold less than 6%. V shed 8 bases and J shed 1 base, with 11 bases lying between them. Germline loops: CDR1 SGHTA, CDR2 FQGNSA. This CDR3 contains 13 residues. This sequence joins TRBV7-2 and TRBJ1-1; no clear D. Input material: PBMCs or T cells enriched from blood (not recorded which). The TCR comes from a man aged 40-49 years who had recovered from COVID-19. In DNA form, the CDR3 reads TGTGCCAGCGGGGAGAACAGGAACACTGAAGCTTTCTTT. As protein: CASGENRNTEAFF.